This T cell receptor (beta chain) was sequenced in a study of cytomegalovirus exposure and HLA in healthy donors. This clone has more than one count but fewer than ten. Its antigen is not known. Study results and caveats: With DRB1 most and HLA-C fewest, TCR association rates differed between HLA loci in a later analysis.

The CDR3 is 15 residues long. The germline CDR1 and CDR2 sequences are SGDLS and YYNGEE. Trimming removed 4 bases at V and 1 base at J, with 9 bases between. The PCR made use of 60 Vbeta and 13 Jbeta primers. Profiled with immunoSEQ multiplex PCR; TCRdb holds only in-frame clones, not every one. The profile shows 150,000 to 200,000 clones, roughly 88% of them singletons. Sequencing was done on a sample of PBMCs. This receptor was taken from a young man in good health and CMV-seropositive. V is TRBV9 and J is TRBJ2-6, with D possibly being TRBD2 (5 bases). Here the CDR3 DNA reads TGTGCCAGCAGCCGAGGGCAATCTGGGGCCAACGTCCTGACTTTC. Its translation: CASSRGQSGANVLTF.